This T cell receptor (beta chain) was found in a study of T-cell memory formation after mild COVID-19. Findings and caveats of the study: A second wave expanding day 15 to 37 was CD4+-biased; contracting clones were balanced. Pre-infection memory showed some responding clones, and this suggested that cross-reactive memory joined.

The CDR3 has 18 residues. Trimming pared 2 bases from V and 3 bases from J, leaving 20 bases between. CDR1 is SGHAT, CDR2 FQNNGV, per germline. TCRdb reprocessed the 5' RACE reads with MiXCR, giving one entry per CDR3 protein. Altogether about 200,000 distinct CDR3 sequences are present, about 9.2% being singletons, with the ten largest covering 3.5% to 4%. This clonotype was counted many times. Its antigen is unknown. The receptor was isolated from a man younger than 35 who had mild COVID-19 (a few samples of this study predate the infection). Cell type and time point are not known. Sequences were obtained from PBMCs or a T cell subset sorted from them (not recorded which). The chain uses TRBV11-2 and TRBJ2-1; D may be TRBD1 or TRBD2 (6 bases each). CDR3 loop: CASSLRGVRGQVYNEQFF. Here the CDR3 DNA reads TGTGCCAGCAGCTTAAGGGGCGTCCGGGGGCAAGTCTACAATGAGCAGTTCTTC.